Presented here are 3 T cell receptor beta chains from one specimen sequenced in a study of shared clonotypes between healthy human individuals. Repertoires were generated with immunoSEQ multiplex PCR, while TCRdb's copy carries only in-frame clones and drops some. The sample lists over 2,000,000 clones, just under 95% occurring once. Terminally differentiated effector memory CD45RA+ cells were excluded by CCR7 positive selection of CD45RO-negative cells. The sequencing input was naive CD8+ T cells from PBMCs. These receptors all stem from a man between 18 and 35 years old in good health. Some clones in this sample may be carry-over from other donors' samples.

The J gene is TRBJ2-7, the V gene TRBV11-2, with unresolved D. The CDR3 sequence is 12 residues long. Germline lookup yields CDR1 SGHAT and CDR2 FQNNGV. V was clipped by 3 bases and J by 5 bases, with 8 bases between them. The CDR3 is CASSFFGDEQYF. DNA of the CDR3: TGTGCCAGCAGCTTTTTCGGAGACGAGCAGTACTTC.

The chain couples TRBV2 to TRBJ1-2, with D tentatively TRBD1 (6 bases). This CDR3 has 13 residues. Germline CDR1 reads SNHLY; CDR2 reads FYNNEI. Trimming took off 5 bases at V and 6 bases at J, with 13 bases between the two ends. The CDR3 here is CASSFNRDDGYTF. The CDR3, as DNA: TGTGCCAGCAGTTTCAACAGGGACGATGGCTACACCTTC.

This sequence joins TRBV9 and TRBJ2-7; a weak D match, TRBD1 (6 bases). Germline V gives CDR1 SGDLS, CDR2 YYNGEE. The ends were cut back, 4 bases at V and 0 bases at J, with 14 bases in the middle. This CDR3 comprises 15 residues. The CDR3 DNA reads as TGTGCCAGCAGCCCATCAGGACAGAGCTCCTACGAGCAGTACTTC. Its translation is CASSPSGQSSYEQYF.